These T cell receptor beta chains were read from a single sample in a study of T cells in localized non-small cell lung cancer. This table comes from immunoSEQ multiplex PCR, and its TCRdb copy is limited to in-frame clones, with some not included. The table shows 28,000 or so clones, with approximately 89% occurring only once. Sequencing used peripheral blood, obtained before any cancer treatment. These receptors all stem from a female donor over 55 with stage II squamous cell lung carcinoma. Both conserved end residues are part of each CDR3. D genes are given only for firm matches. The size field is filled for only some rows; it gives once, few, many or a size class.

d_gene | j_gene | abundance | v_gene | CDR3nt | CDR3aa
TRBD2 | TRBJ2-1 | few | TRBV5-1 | TGCGCCAGCAGCTTGGGACCTAGCGGGGGGTCGATCAATGAGCAGTTCTTC | CASSLGPSGGSINEQFF
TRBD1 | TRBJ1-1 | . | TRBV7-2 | TGTGCCAGCAGCCCTGGGACAGGCCTTGGAGCTTTCTTT | CASSPGTGLGAFF
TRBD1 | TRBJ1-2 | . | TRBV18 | TGTGCCAGCTCACCCGGGACAGCTACTAACTATGGCTACACCTTC | CASSPGTATNYGYTF
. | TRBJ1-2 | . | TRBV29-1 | TGCAGCGTTGAAGCTGGTTCAAGCCGAAACTATGGCTACACCTTC | CSVEAGSSRNYGYTF
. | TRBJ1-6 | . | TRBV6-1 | TGTGCCAGCAGTGAATTCTGGAGGAGCTCCTATAATTCACCCCTCCACTTT | CASSEFWRSSYNSPLHF
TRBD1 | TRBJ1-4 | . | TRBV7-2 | TGTGCCAGCAGCTTAGGGGGACAGGGCAGGGGTGAAAAACTGTTTTTT | CASSLGGQGRGEKLFF
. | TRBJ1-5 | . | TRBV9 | TGTGCCAGCAGCGAGAGAGACAGTCATCAGCCCCAGCATTTT | CASSERDSHQPQHF
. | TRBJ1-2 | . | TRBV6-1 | TGTGCCAGCAGTGAAGCCCTCAACTATGGCTACACCTTC | CASSEALNYGYTF
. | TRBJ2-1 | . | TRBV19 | TGTGCCAGTAGTATGCCCAGTAGACAGGCTCTCCCTGAGGCGCAGTTCTTC | CASSMPSRQALPEAQFF
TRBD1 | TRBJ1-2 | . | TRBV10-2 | TGCGCCGGGGCCCGGACAGGGACGGAGGGCGGCTACACCTTC | CAGARTGTEGGYTF
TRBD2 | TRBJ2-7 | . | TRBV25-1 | TGTGCCAGCAGGACTAGCGGGAGTAACGAGCAGTACTTC | CASRTSGSNEQYF
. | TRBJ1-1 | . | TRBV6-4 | TGTGCCAGCACCTACGGTAGGAACACTGAAGCTTTCTTT | CASTYGRNTEAFF
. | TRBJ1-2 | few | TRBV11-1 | TGTGCCAGCAGCCCCCGGTCGGGGAACTATGGCTACACCTTC | CASSPRSGNYGYTF
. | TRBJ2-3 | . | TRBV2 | TGTGCCAGCATGGCAGTCGGGGTGAGGACAGATACGCAGTATTTT | CASMAVGVRTDTQYF
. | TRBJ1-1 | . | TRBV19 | TGTGCCAGTAGTATCTATGGTGGGGGGTCTGAAGCTTTCTTT | CASSIYGGGSEAFF
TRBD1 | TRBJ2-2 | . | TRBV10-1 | TGCGCCAGGGGGGCCCTTTCTCGACAGGGCGGCACCGGGGAGCTGTTTTTT | CARGALSRQGGTGELFF
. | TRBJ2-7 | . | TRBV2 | TGTGCCAGCAGTAGGGGGGAAGCCTACGAGCAGTACTTC | CASSRGEAYEQYF
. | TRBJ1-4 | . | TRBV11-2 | TGTGCCAGCAGCTTGGGGTTGAGAGAAAAACTGTTTTTT | CASSLGLREKLFF
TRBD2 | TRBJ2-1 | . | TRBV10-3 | TGTGCCATCAGTGCGTCCGGGACTAGCGAGGGGAATGAGCAGTTCTTC | CAISASGTSEGNEQFF
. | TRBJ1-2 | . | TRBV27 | TGTGCCAGCAGTTTCCGGGGGTCTAACTATGGCTACACCTTC | CASSFRGSNYGYTF
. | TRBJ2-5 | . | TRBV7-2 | TGTGCCAGCAGCCCGAACGGGGGGCAGCAAGAGACCCAGTACTTC | CASSPNGGQQETQYF
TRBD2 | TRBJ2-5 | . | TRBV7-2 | TGTGCCAGCAGCTTGGGAGGGGATCTAGAGACCCAGTACTTC | CASSLGGDLETQYF
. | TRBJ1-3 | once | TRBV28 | TGTGCCAGCAGTTCTGCTTGGAACACCATATATTTT | CASSSAWNTIYF
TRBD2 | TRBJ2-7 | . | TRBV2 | TGTGCCAGCAGTGAAGGAGGGGGACTAGCGGCCTACGAGCAGTACTTC | CASSEGGGLAAYEQYF
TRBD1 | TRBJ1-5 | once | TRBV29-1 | TGCAGCGTTGTAACAGGGGTTGGGCAGCCCCAGCATTTT | CSVVTGVGQPQHF
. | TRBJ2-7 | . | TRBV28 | TGTGCCAGCAGTTTAACTTTCAGGGAAGACTCCTACGAGCAGTACTTC | CASSLTFREDSYEQYF